A selection of T cell receptor beta chains follows, all from one sample in a study of blood T cell repertoires in COVID-19. Sequenced by immunoSEQ multiplex PCR; TCRdb stores in-frame clones only, minus some. The sample holds about 490,000 clones, over 75% seen once. Sequenced material: peripheral blood. Receptor source: a human donor in a cohort sampled during active COVID-19. Each CDR3 is given with its conserved first and last residue. A D gene is named only where the DNA matches it firmly.

v_gene: TRBV19
j_gene: TRBJ1-3
d_gene: TRBD1
CDR3aa: CASTPWDSTSSGNTIYF
CDR3nt: TGTGCCAGTACCCCATGGGACAGTACGAGCTCTGGAAACACCATATATTTT

v_gene: TRBV7-9
j_gene: TRBJ1-2
d_gene: -
CDR3aa: CASSLDHGGGYTF
CDR3nt: TGTGCCAGCAGCTTAGACCACGGCGGCGGCTACACCTTC

v_gene: TRBV11-3
j_gene: TRBJ2-3
d_gene: -
CDR3aa: CASSAGQSTDTQYF
CDR3nt: TGTGCCAGCAGTGCGGGGCAAAGCACAGATACGCAGTATTTT

v_gene: TRBV27
j_gene: TRBJ2-7
d_gene: TRBD1
CDR3aa: CASSLHGTGAYEQYF
CDR3nt: TGTGCCAGCAGTTTACATGGGACAGGGGCCTACGAGCAGTACTTC

v_gene: TRBV30
j_gene: TRBJ1-2
d_gene: -
CDR3aa: CAWSVQPYGYTF
CDR3nt: TGTGCCTGGAGTGTACAACCTTATGGCTACACCTTC

v_gene: TRBV24-1
j_gene: TRBJ2-7
d_gene: TRBD1
CDR3aa: CATSDTGTGSSEQYF
CDR3nt: TGTGCCACCAGTGACACCGGGACAGGGTCTTCCGAGCAGTACTTC

v_gene: TRBV29-1
j_gene: TRBJ1-1
d_gene: -
CDR3aa: CSVEEQGLGTEAFF
CDR3nt: TGCAGCGTTGAAGAACAGGGTCTTGGCACTGAAGCTTTCTTT

v_gene: TRBV6-5
j_gene: TRBJ1-1
d_gene: -
CDR3aa: CASSYSGQPSTEAFF
CDR3nt: TGTGCCAGCAGTTACTCGGGCCAGCCAAGCACTGAAGCTTTCTTT

v_gene: TRBV19
j_gene: TRBJ1-3
d_gene: -
CDR3aa: CASNGGNTIYF
CDR3nt: TGTGCCAGTAACGGTGGAAACACCATATATTTT

v_gene: TRBV7-2
j_gene: TRBJ2-7
d_gene: TRBD1
CDR3aa: CASSRRQGYEQYF
CDR3nt: TGTGCCAGCAGCAGACGACAGGGCTACGAGCAGTACTTC

v_gene: TRBV28
j_gene: TRBJ1-6
d_gene: -
CDR3aa: CASSLMRAMSLHF
CDR3nt: TGTGCCAGCAGTTTAATGCGGGCCATGTCCCTCCACTTT

v_gene: TRBV24-1
j_gene: TRBJ2-1
d_gene: TRBD2
CDR3aa: CATSDTKGLAGTSSYNEQFF
CDR3nt: TGTGCCACCAGTGATACAAAGGGACTAGCGGGGACAAGCTCCTACAATGAGCAGTTCTTC

v_gene: TRBV5-1
j_gene: TRBJ2-1
d_gene: -
CDR3aa: CASSDTRSSSYNEQFF
CDR3nt: TGCGCCAGCAGCGATACTAGATCTAGCTCCTACAATGAGCAGTTCTTC

v_gene: TRBV14
j_gene: TRBJ2-7
d_gene: -
CDR3aa: CASSLQASSKQYF
CDR3nt: TGTGCCAGCAGCCTACAGGCCAGTTCAAAGCAGTACTTC

v_gene: TRBV3-1/TRBV3-2
j_gene: TRBJ2-7
d_gene: -
CDR3aa: CASSQDPQGPEQYF
CDR3nt: TGTGCCAGCAGCCAGGACCCACAGGGACCCGAGCAGTACTTC

v_gene: TRBV27
j_gene: TRBJ2-7
d_gene: -
CDR3aa: CASSLGAPYEQYF
CDR3nt: TGTGCCAGCAGTTTGGGGGCCCCCTACGAGCAGTACTTC